Each of the 27 T cell receptor beta chains below was sequenced from the same sample in a study of blood T cells in healthy people across ages. It was with a sample-barcoded 5' primer and a J-beta primer mix that a second PCR of roughly 6 to 12 cycles was run. TCRdb analysed the 5' RACE reads with MiXCR anew, one entry per CDR3 protein. The table shows under 2,000,000 distinct CDR3 sequences, with 49% occurring only once. The sample was blood. Receptors originate from a woman aged 40 to 50 in good health.

The chain combines TRBV5-1 with TRBJ2-1; D possibly corresponds to TRBD1 (6 bases). Trimming cost V 4 bases and J 3 bases, with 14 bases left between them. The germline V gene has CDR1 SGHRS and CDR2 YFSETQ. This CDR3 is built from 15 residues. The CDR3 nucleotides are TGCGCCAGCAGCCTGGGGGCGGACGGCTACAATGAGCAGTTCTTC. Protein sequence: CASSLGADGYNEQFF.

The rearrangement links TRBV9 to TRBJ2-3; D call uncertain. CDR1 SGDLS and CDR2 YYNGEE come from the germline V gene. Trimming removed 3 bases from V and 2 bases from J, with 10 bases in between. The CDR3 is 14 residues long. The CDR3 reads CASSAVDFTDTQYF. CDR3 in DNA: TGTGCCAGCAGCGCAGTAGACTTCACAGATACGCAGTATTTT.

This clonotype was observed a few times. The chain employs TRBV7-2 and TRBJ2-7, with 12 bases matching TRBD2. The CDR3 covers 14 residues. CDR1 is SGHTA, CDR2 FQGNSA, per germline. J gave up 7 bases and V 4 bases, and 5 bases lay outside the gene matches. The CDR3 reads CASSSSGGAGEQYF. CDR3 DNA sequence: TGTGCCAGCAGCTCTAGCGGGGGGGCGGGTGAGCAGTACTTC.

This sequence joins TRBV20-1 and TRBJ2-3; D uncertain. The CDR3 runs to 11 residues. Between the trimmed V and J ends, which lost 5 bases and 5 bases, there was a span of 8 bases. Germline CDR1 is DFQATT and CDR2 is SNEGSKA (reference sequence). CDR3 in amino acids: CSAPLLDTQYF. The CDR3 nucleotides read TGCAGTGCTCCCTTATTAGATACGCAGTATTTT.

With respect to this clonotype: The junction differs from germline at one of its ends, possibly a read error. The V call is TRBV4-3, the J call TRBJ1-5; the D gene is possibly TRBD1 (5 bases). Germline values: CDR1 LGHNA, CDR2 YSLEER. The CDR3 is made up of 14 amino acids. The CDR3 loop reads CANSQEGRNQPQHF. CDR3 bases: TGCGCCAACAGCCAAGAGGGACGGAATCAGCCCCAGCATTTT.

The V gene is TRBV11-2, the J gene TRBJ2-3, with 11 bases lining up with TRBD2. CDR1 and CDR2 from the germline V gene are SGHAT and FQNNGV. The ends lost 5 bases at V and 3 bases at J; junction bases unmatched: 4. CDR3 length equals 15 residues. The CDR3 DNA sequence: TGTGCCAGCAGCACACCTAGCGGGGGGACAGATACGCAGTATTTT. This translates into CASSTPSGGTDTQYF.

The chain uses TRBV5-1 and TRBJ2-7; no clear D. Germline V gene lookup returns CDR1 SGHRS and CDR2 YFSETQ. The V end lost 1 base, the J end lost 1 base, and 12 bases lay between the germline ends. The CDR3 has 15 residues. CDR3 coding DNA: TGCGCCAGCAGCTTGTTTCCGGATACGTCCTACGAGCAGTACTTC. Its translation is CASSLFPDTSYEQYF.

The rearrangement links TRBV6-1 to TRBJ2-3; a weak D match, TRBD2 (5 bases). The V and J ends lost 8 bases and 0 bases respectively, with 12 bases between them. Germline V gene sequence: CDR1 MNHNS, CDR2 SASEGT. The CDR3 is 14 residues long. The CDR3 sequence is CASGKAESTDTQYF. In nucleotides, the CDR3 is TGTGCCAGCGGTAAAGCGGAGAGCACAGATACGCAGTATTTT.

The rearrangement links TRBV7-2 to TRBJ2-1; 8 positions agree with TRBD2. V lost 2 bases, J lost 13 bases, and 16 bases stayed unmatched. CDR1 is SGHTA and CDR2 is FQGNSA in the germline V gene. This CDR3 is 16 amino acids long. The CDR3 loop is CASSLLIAGIQETQFF. The CDR3, as DNA: TGTGCCAGCAGCTTACTCATAGCGGGGATCCAAGAGACCCAGTTCTTC.

V usage is TRBV7-2 and J usage is TRBJ2-5, with 13 bases matching TRBD2. Germline loops: CDR1 SGHTA, CDR2 FQGNSA. The CDR3 is made up of 16 amino acids. Germline trimming cut 6 bases from V and 1 base from J; bases unmatched to any gene: 5. CDR3 in amino acids: CASRPGLAGAQETQYF. The CDR3 DNA sequence: TGTGCCAGCAGGCCAGGACTAGCGGGGGCCCAAGAGACCCAGTACTTC.

The chain has TRBV12-3 or TRBV12-4 and TRBJ1-1; D is unresolved. Trimming stripped 5 bases from V and 9 bases from J, with 16 bases between. This CDR3 is 13 amino acids long. In DNA, the CDR3 is TGTGCCAGCAGTGTGCTAGTGGGATCCCAAGCTTTCTTT. Amino acid sequence: CASSVLVGSQAFF.

This clonotype has just one count. J is TRBJ2-7 and V is TRBV5-8, with D possibly TRBD2 on 6 matching bases. This CDR3 contains 16 residues. The V gene's germline CDR1 is SGHTS and CDR2 YDEGEE. Trimming pared 1 base from V and 4 bases from J, leaving 18 bases between. The CDR3 sequence: CASSLSYGTLKYEQYF. Written as DNA, the CDR3 is TGTGCCAGCAGCTTGTCCTACGGGACTCTTAAGTACGAGCAGTACTTC.

The table lists this clonotype with a few counts. The V gene is TRBV7-2, the J gene TRBJ1-2; D perhaps matches TRBD1 (6 bases). Germline CDR1 SGHTA, CDR2 FQGNSA. This CDR3 comprises 12 residues. V was pared by 5 bases and J by 8 bases, with 12 bases between. In DNA form, the CDR3 reads TGTGCCAGCAGCCACGGGGGCGGAGGCTACACCTTC. The encoded protein is CASSHGGGGYTF.

The chain combines TRBV15 with TRBJ1-2; the match to TRBD1 covers 8 bases. V lost 3 bases, J lost 6 bases, and 6 bases stayed unmatched. Germline CDR1 and CDR2: LNHNV and YYDKDF (reference sequence). CDR3 length equals 14 residues. CDR3 in amino acids: CATSSLSGGDGYTF. The CDR3 DNA reads as TGTGCCACCAGCAGCCTCTCAGGGGGCGATGGCTACACCTTC.

This sequence joins TRBV20-1 and TRBJ2-7, with a weak D call TRBD2 (6 bases). Per the germline V gene, CDR1 is DFQATT and CDR2 is SNEGSKA (reference sequence). V lost 5 bases and J 3 bases, leaving 11 bases between the germline ends. This CDR3 is built from 12 residues. CDR3 amino acids: CSAPGTLYEQYF. For the CDR3, the DNA is TGCAGTGCTCCCGGGACTCTCTACGAGCAGTACTTC.

This clonotype was detected once. V and J are TRBV11-1 and TRBJ2-7, with 9 bases that match TRBD1. V trimming: 3 bases; J trimming: 5 bases; junction bases outside the gene matches: 11. Germline values: CDR1 SGHAT, CDR2 FQDESV (reference sequence). CDR3 length equals 16 residues. Written as DNA, the CDR3 is TGTGCCAGCAGCTTCGACCCACACAGGGGGCTCAACGAGCAGTACTTC. This translates into CASSFDPHRGLNEQYF.

The table lists this clonotype with a few counts. This chain connects TRBV4-3 to TRBJ2-1, with TRBD2 identical over 9 bases. V shed 0 bases, J shed 10 bases, and the junction held 7 bases outside the gene matches. Germline V gene data show CDR1 as LGHNA and CDR2 as YSLEER. The CDR3 runs 15 residues. CDR3 in amino acids: CASSQDGAGGGEQFF. The CDR3 DNA reads TGCGCCAGCAGCCAAGATGGAGCGGGGGGCGGGGAGCAGTTCTTC.

This rearrangement joins TRBV6-5 to TRBJ1-2; a weak D match, TRBD1 (6 bases). CDR1 is MNHEY and CDR2 is SVGAGI in the germline V gene. The CDR3 covers 12 residues. The V end lost 7 bases, the J end lost 4 bases, and 10 bases lay between the germline ends. For the CDR3, the DNA is TGTGCCAGCAAACAGGGTGCCTATGGCTACACCTTC. Its translation: CASKQGAYGYTF.

The DNA of the CDR3 is TGTGCCAGCAGTGAACTTGCCGGCAGCATGAACACTGAAGCTTTCTTT. Amino acid sequence: CASSELAGSMNTEAFF. The V call is TRBV6-1, the J call TRBJ1-1; D is unresolved. Germline CDR1 is MNHNS and CDR2 is SASEGT. The germline V and J ends were trimmed by 2 bases and 0 bases, with 13 bases remaining between them. The length of the CDR3 is 16 residues.

In this sample, this clonotype turned up a few times. The chain employs TRBV28 and TRBJ2-7; 9 bases align to TRBD1. Germline CDR1 is MDHEN and CDR2 is SYDVKM. The CDR3 contains 16 residues. Trimming removed 4 bases from V and 3 bases from J; junction bases left unmatched: 10. DNA of the CDR3: TGTGCCAGCAGTTCACAGGGGGCTCCTTCCTTCTACGAGCAGTACTTC. It codes for CASSSQGAPSFYEQYF. Using reference TRBV28 and TRBJ2-7 for the parts outside the CDR3, the full variable domain is DVKVTQSSRYLVKRTGEKVFLECVQDMDHENMFWYRQDPGLGLRLIYFSYDVKMKEKGDIPEGYSVSREKKERFSLILESASTNQTSMYLCASSSQGAPSFYEQYFGPGTRLTVT.

This clonotype was observed a handful of times. V usage is TRBV6-5 and J usage is TRBJ2-3, with a tentative D call TRBD1 (6 bases). CDR1 MNHEY and CDR2 SVGAGI come from the germline V gene. The V gene lost 6 bases and the J gene lost 7 bases, with 17 bases spanning the gap. The CDR3 runs to 14 residues. The CDR3 protein is CASRLRGIAHTQYF. Here the CDR3 DNA reads TGTGCCAGCAGGCTCAGGGGAATCGCACATACGCAGTATTTT.

With regard to this clonotype: The germline gene is not matched at one end of the junction; a read error may be the cause. V usage is TRBV7-7 and J usage is TRBJ2-5, with 8 bases identical to TRBD1. Germline assignment: CDR1 SSHAT and CDR2 FNYEAQ (reference sequence). This CDR3 region has 15 residues. DNA for the CDR3: TGTGCTAGCAGCTGGGCGACAGGGGTTCACGAGACCCAGTACTTC. Translation gives CASSWATGVHETQYF.

The rearrangement joins TRBV9 to TRBJ2-1; a weak D match, TRBD1 (5 bases). Germline assignment: CDR1 SGDLS and CDR2 YYNGEE. V lost 0 bases and J 10 bases, leaving 14 bases between the germline ends. The CDR3 is 14 amino acids. CDR3 sequence (DNA): TGTGCCAGCAGCGTAGGGGCTACAGGCTGGGAGCAGTTCTTC. Translated, it gives CASSVGATGWEQFF.

A single count supports this clonotype. A read error may account for a junction end that differs from germline. The J gene is TRBJ2-1, the V gene TRBV20-1, with unresolved D. Germline V gene lookup returns CDR1 DFQATT and CDR2 SNEGSKA (reference sequence). The CDR3 covers 11 residues. The CDR3 is CSATGYNERFF. Here the CDR3 DNA reads TGCAGTGCTACCGGTTACAATGAGCGGTTCTTC.

The J gene is TRBJ1-5, the V gene TRBV12-3 or TRBV12-4, with a weak D call TRBD1 (5 bases). Trimming took 6 bases from V and 0 from J, leaving 15 bases between them. This CDR3 contains 16 residues. The CDR3 DNA sequence: TGTGCCAGCAGCCAAGACGGGGCGGTTAGCAATCAGCCCCAGCATTTT. It encodes CASSQDGAVSNQPQHF.

The V call is TRBV27, the J call TRBJ1-2, with D possibly TRBD1 on 5 matching bases. The V end lost 0 bases, the J end lost 6 bases, and 17 bases lay between the germline ends. This CDR3 contains 16 residues. Germline V gene data show CDR1 as MNHEY and CDR2 as SMNVEV (reference sequence). CDR3 sequence (DNA): TGTGCCAGCAGTTTATCGGCGGCAGGGAAAGGTCATGGCTACACCTTC. Residues: CASSLSAAGKGHGYTF.

The sample holds a few counts of this clonotype. The chain carries TRBV20-1 and TRBJ2-7; possible D gene TRBD2, 5 bases. CDR1 and CDR2 (germline): DFQATT, SNEGSKA (reference sequence). This CDR3 spans 15 amino acids. Deletions cut 0 bases from V and 0 bases from J, with 12 bases between. The CDR3: CSARDFGKSSYEQYF. CDR3 sequence (DNA): TGCAGTGCTAGAGATTTCGGGAAGAGCTCCTACGAGCAGTACTTC.